The T cell receptor (beta chain) described here comes from a study of T cell responses to AZD1222 COVID-19 vaccine. Whole-study results and caveats: White British ancestry dominated among donors, who included more females, and clonal diversity was possibly underestimated. The study found Spike-specific TCR breadth and depth rose after two AZD1222 doses. Only a handful of AZD1222 recipients tested seropositive at baseline. Reports say nearly half of spike-specific TCRs go after unmutated variant regions.

About this clone itself: Its antigen is undetermined.

The data were produced by immunoSEQ multiplex PCR, yet TCRdb's version contains in-frame clones alone and is incomplete. The table records some 120,000 clones, 80% to 90% of them present only once. V lost 4 bases and J 4 bases, leaving 10 bases between the germline ends. This CDR3 is built from 13 residues. From germline, CDR1 is SEHNR and CDR2 FQNEAQ (reference sequence). Here the sequenced sample was peripheral blood, taken on day 0 of AZD1222 vaccination. This chain links TRBV7-9 with TRBJ2-5; D is uncertain. The source is an adult in good health. CDR3 residues: CASSSRFRETQYF. CDR3 bases: TGTGCCAGCAGCTCCAGATTCCGAGAGACCCAGTACTTC.